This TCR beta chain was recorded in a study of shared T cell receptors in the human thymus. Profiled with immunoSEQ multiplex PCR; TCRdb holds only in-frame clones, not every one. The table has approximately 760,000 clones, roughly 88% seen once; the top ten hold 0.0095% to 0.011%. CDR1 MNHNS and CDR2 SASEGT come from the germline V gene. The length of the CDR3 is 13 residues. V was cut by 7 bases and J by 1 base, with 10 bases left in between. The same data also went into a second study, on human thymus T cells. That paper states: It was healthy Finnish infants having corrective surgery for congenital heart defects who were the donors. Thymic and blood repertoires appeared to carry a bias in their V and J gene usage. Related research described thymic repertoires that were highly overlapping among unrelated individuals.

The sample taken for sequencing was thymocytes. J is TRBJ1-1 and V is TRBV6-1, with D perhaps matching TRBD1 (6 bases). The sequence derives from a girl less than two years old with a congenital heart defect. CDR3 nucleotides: TGTGCCAGCACCCGGACAGAGAACACTGAAGCTTTCTTT. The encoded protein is CASTRTENTEAFF.